The 13 T cell receptor beta chains below all came from one sample that was sequenced in a study of cytomegalovirus exposure and HLA in healthy donors. The PCR had 60 Vbeta and 13 Jbeta primers. Repertoires were generated with immunoSEQ multiplex PCR, while TCRdb's copy carries only in-frame clones and drops some. The ten most abundant clones cover approximately 15% of a sample with tens of thousands of clones. Sequenced sample: PBMCs. The receptors stem from a man in his fifties or sixties in good health and CMV-seropositive.

This sequence joins TRBV4-3 and TRBJ2-2; D is unclear. Germline V gives CDR1 LGHNA, CDR2 YSLEER. Trimming removed 1 base at V and 0 bases at J, with 6 bases between. This CDR3 is built from 15 residues. The CDR3 DNA sequence: TGCGCCAGCAGCCAAGGTTCCGCGAACACCGGGGAGCTGTTTTTT. The encoded protein is CASSQGSANTGELFF.

The chain uses TRBV27 and TRBJ2-1; tentatively, D is TRBD2 (5 bases). The CDR3 is made up of 12 amino acids. Per the germline V gene, CDR1 is MNHEY and CDR2 is SMNVEV (reference sequence). V was pared by 6 bases and J by 8 bases, with 11 bases between. For the CDR3, the DNA is TGTGCCAGCAGAGGACTCTCCCATGAGCAGTTCTTC. Its protein is CASRGLSHEQFF.

The chain has TRBV6-6 and TRBJ2-7, with D hard to call. Germline assignment: CDR1 MNHNY and CDR2 SVGAGI (reference sequence). The germline V and J ends were trimmed by 0 bases and 5 bases, with 5 bases remaining between them. This CDR3 region has 12 residues. The CDR3 spells CASSYSRDEQYF. The CDR3 bases are TGTGCCAGCAGTTACTCAAGAGACGAGCAGTACTTC.

The rearrangement uses TRBV28 and TRBJ1-4, with D possibly being TRBD1 (6 bases). This CDR3 spans 15 amino acids. Trimming cost V 6 bases and J 3 bases, with 14 bases left between them. Per germline, CDR1 MDHEN and CDR2 SYDVKM. CDR3 in amino acids: CASSKPTGANEKLFF. For the CDR3, the DNA is TGTGCCAGCAGCAAACCGACAGGCGCTAATGAAAAACTGTTTTTT.

The J gene is TRBJ1-1, the V gene TRBV25-1; TRBD1 matches 7 bases. This CDR3 spans 14 amino acids. With 2 bases clipped from V and 4 bases from J, the junction kept 4 bases outside the gene matches. Per germline, CDR1 MGHDK and CDR2 SYGVNS. CDR3 region: CASSELTGATEAFF. The CDR3 bases are TGTGCCAGCAGTGAACTAACAGGGGCCACTGAAGCTTTCTTT.

The chain combines TRBV5-5 with TRBJ2-7; a possible D gene is TRBD1 (5 bases). Germline V lookup: CDR1 SGHKS, CDR2 YYEKEE (reference sequence). The CDR3 sequence is 14 residues long. Trimming removed 5 bases at V and 1 base at J, with 13 bases between. CDR3 amino acids: CASRDSRASYEQYF. The CDR3 DNA reads TGTGCCAGCAGGGATTCCAGGGCGTCCTACGAGCAGTACTTC.

For the CDR3, the DNA is TGTGCCAGTCACGGGAGTATTGACACCGGGGAGCTGTTTTTT. Protein: CASHGSIDTGELFF. The V and J genes are TRBV5-4 and TRBJ2-2, with TRBD2 as a possible D gene (6 bases). V was cut by 8 bases and J by 3 bases, with 14 bases left in between. Germline V gene sequence: CDR1 SGHNT, CDR2 YYREEE (reference sequence). CDR3 length: 14 amino acids.

The chain combines TRBV29-1 with TRBJ1-2; possibly TRBD1 for D (5 bases). The CDR3 is made up of 11 amino acids. The germline V and J ends were trimmed by 7 bases and 8 bases, with 14 bases remaining between them. Germline CDR1 SQVTM, CDR2 ANQGSEA. The DNA for the CDR3 is TGCAGCGCCCCAGGGCGCGAGGGCTACACCTTC. It codes for CSAPGREGYTF.

The chain links TRBV11-3 to TRBJ2-5, with 8 bases fitting TRBD1. The CDR3 loop spans 14 amino acids. CDR1 is SGHNT and CDR2 is YENEEA in the germline V gene. Trimming cost V 4 bases and J 4 bases; bases outside gene matches: 5. The CDR3 DNA reads TGTGCCAGCAGCTCCGGACAGGGTGGAGAGACCCAGTACTTC. It codes for CASSSGQGGETQYF.

This chain's CDR3 is CASGRDYEQYV. The CDR3 DNA reads TGTGCCAGCGGGCGGGACTACGAGCAGTACGTC. The chain couples TRBV28 to TRBJ2-7; D might be TRBD2 (6 bases). CDR1 and CDR2 (germline): MDHEN, SYDVKM. V was pared by 8 bases and J by 3 bases, with 8 bases between. This CDR3 contains 11 residues.

The chain combines TRBV28 with TRBJ1-2, with 9 bases fitting TRBD1. The J segment lost 4 bases and the V segment lost 6 bases, leaving 6 bases of the junction unmatched. Looked up from germline, CDR1 is MDHEN and CDR2 is SYDVKM. The CDR3 has 14 amino acids. The CDR3 region is CASRETGGTYGYTF. CDR3 nucleotides: TGTGCCAGCAGAGAGACAGGGGGGACCTATGGCTACACCTTC.

The chain combines TRBV7-8 with TRBJ2-5; maybe TRBD2 (5 bases). V was pared by 5 bases and J by 2 bases, with 12 bases between. The CDR3 spans 14 residues. The V gene's germline CDR1 is SGHVS and CDR2 FQNEAQ. The CDR3 DNA sequence: TGTGCCAGCAGCCTCCTACTAGTGCAAGAGACCCAGTACTTC. Its protein is CASSLLLVQETQYF.

This chain joins TRBV29-1 and TRBJ2-3, with 10 bases fitting TRBD2. CDR1 SQVTM and CDR2 ANQGSEA come from the germline V gene. V was pared by 5 bases and J by 1 base, with 3 bases of the junction left unmatched. The CDR3 consists of 14 residues. CDR3 DNA sequence: TGCAGCGTTTTGACTAGCGGGCGCACAGATACGCAGTATTTT. Encoded protein: CSVLTSGRTDTQYF.